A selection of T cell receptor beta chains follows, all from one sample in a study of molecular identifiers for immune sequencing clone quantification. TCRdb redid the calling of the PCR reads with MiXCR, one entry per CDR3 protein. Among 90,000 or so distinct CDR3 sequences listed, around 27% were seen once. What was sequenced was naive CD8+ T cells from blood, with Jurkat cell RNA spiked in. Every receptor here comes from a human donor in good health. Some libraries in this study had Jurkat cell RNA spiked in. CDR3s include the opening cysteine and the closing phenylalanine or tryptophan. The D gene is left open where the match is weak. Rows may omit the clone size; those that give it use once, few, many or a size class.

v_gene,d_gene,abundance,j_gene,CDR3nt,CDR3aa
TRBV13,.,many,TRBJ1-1,TGTGCCAGCAGCCCATCCCCCGAGACAAGGAACACTGAAGCTTTCTTT,CASSPSPETRNTEAFF
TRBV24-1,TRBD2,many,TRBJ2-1,TGTGCCACCGGAAAACTAGCGGTCCCCGAGCAGTTCTTC,CATGKLAVPEQFF
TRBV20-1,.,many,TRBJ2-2,TGCAGCCCAGAGGGGGACACCGGGGAGCTGTTTTTT,CSPEGDTGELFF
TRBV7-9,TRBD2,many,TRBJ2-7,TGTGCCAGCAGCGTAGCGGGTCTCCCCGGCGAGCAGTACTTC,CASSVAGLPGEQYF
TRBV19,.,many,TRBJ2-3,TGTGCCAGTAGTCTACGGCAGTTTAGCACAGATACGCAGTATTTT,CASSLRQFSTDTQYF
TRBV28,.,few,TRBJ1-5,TGTGCCAGCAGTTTACGTCAGCCCCAGCATTTT,CASSLRQPQHF
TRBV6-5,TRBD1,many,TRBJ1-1,TGTGCCAGCAGTTACCGGACAGGGAACACTGAAGCTTTCTTT,CASSYRTGNTEAFF
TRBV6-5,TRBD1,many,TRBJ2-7,TGTGCCAGCAGAAACCGGGACAGGGGCTGGGAGCAGTACTTC,CASRNRDRGWEQYF
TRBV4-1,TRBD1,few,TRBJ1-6,TGCGCCAGCAGCCAACAACCGGGACAGGGGGACCCCCTCCACTTT,CASSQQPGQGDPLHF
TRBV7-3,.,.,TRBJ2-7,TGTGCCAGCAGCCCCATGGACGGCTACGAGCAGTACTTC,CASSPMDGYEQYF
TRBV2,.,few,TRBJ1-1,TGTGCCAGCAGTGAAGCGCAAATGAACACTGAAGCTTTCTTT,CASSEAQMNTEAFF
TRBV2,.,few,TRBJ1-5,TGTGCCAGCAGTTCCTTCGGGGCCAATCAGCCCCAGCATTTT,CASSSFGANQPQHF
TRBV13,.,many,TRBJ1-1,TGTGCCAGCAGCTCGGGCACCCCGAAACGAGATGAAGCTTTCTTT,CASSSGTPKRDEAFF
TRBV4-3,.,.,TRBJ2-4,TGCGCCAGCAGCCGAGATGCCGGACTAGCCAAAAACATTCAGTACTTC,CASSRDAGLAKNIQYF
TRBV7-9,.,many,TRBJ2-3,TGTGCCAGCAGCTCCCATACCCCGGCAGATACGCAGTATTTT,CASSSHTPADTQYF
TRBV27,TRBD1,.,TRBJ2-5,TGTGCCCGCCGCCCTATCAGGGTCCGGGCAGGGGGCGGAGAGACCCAGTACTTC,CARRPIRVRAGGGETQYF
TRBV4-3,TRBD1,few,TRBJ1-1,TGCGCCAGCAGCCTAGACGGGACAGGGACGAAATTATTCTTT,CASSLDGTGTKLFF
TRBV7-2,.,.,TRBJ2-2,TGTGCCAGCAGCTTAGTGGCCCCAAACACCTGGGAGCTGTTTTTT,CASSLVAPNTWELFF
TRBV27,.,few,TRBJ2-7,TGTGCCAGCAGTTTAGGGGGGCCGGGCGAGCAGTACTTC,CASSLGGPGEQYF
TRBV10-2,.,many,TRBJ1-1,TGCGCCAGCAGTGACTACAGTAACACTGAAGCTTTCTTT,CASSDYSNTEAFF
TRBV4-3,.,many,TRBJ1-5,TGCGCCAGCAGCCAAGTGTACGGGGTTGACAGCAATCAGCCCCAGCATTTT,CASSQVYGVDSNQPQHF
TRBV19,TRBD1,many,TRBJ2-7,TGTGCCAGTAACGCGGGACAGGGGATGAACGAGCAGTACTTC,CASNAGQGMNEQYF
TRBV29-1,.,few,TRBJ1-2,TGCAGCGTTCGCGCTCGGGACAAACGGGGTGGCTACACCTTC,CSVRARDKRGGYTF